These 32 T cell receptor beta chains were sequenced from one sample in a study of PD-1 blockade in classical Hodgkin lymphoma. Sequencing was performed with immunoSEQ multiplex PCR; in TCRdb, only in-frame clones are kept and a portion is missing. This repertoire shows some 31,000 clones, approximately 94% found once; its top ten account for about 2.5%. Time point of the sample: newly diagnosed, previously untreated cHL patient sample. The sequencing sample was made of peripheral blood mononuclear cells (PBMCs). The receptors come from a human donor with classical Hodgkin lymphoma.

CDR3 sequence: CASSRRTSGRQETQYF. The CDR3 region has the DNA TGTGCCAGCTCACGACGGACTAGCGGGAGGCAAGAGACCCAGTACTTC. The chain is built from TRBV18 and TRBJ2-5, with 14 bases matching TRBD2. This CDR3 comprises 16 residues. Germline-derived CDR1 and CDR2 are KGHSH and LQKENI. V was pared by 4 bases and J by 2 bases, with 3 bases of the junction left unmatched.

The V call is TRBV5-1, the J call TRBJ1-1; 7 bases align to TRBD1. CDR3 length: 16 residues. V was pared by 2 bases and J by 5 bases, with 12 bases of the junction left unmatched. From germline, CDR1 is SGHRS and CDR2 YFSETQ. The CDR3 spells CASSLGTTGAGTEAFF. The CDR3 DNA reads as TGCGCCAGCAGCTTAGGGACCACAGGGGCGGGAACTGAAGCTTTCTTT.

On this clone itself: The junction departs from germline at one end; a sequencing error may be responsible. The gene calls are TRBV18 and TRBJ2-7; a weak D match, TRBD1 (5 bases). The CDR3 contains 13 residues. The germline V gene has CDR1 KGHSH and CDR2 LQKENI. The CDR3 DNA is TGTGCCAGCTCACCACCGGATTTGGGGCCACGAGGCTTC. This codes for CASSPPDLGPRGF.

The chain uses TRBV15 and TRBJ1-2, with TRBD1 identical over 7 bases. Germline loops: CDR1 LNHNV, CDR2 YYDKDF (reference sequence). This CDR3 region has 13 residues. V trimming: 9 bases; J trimming: 5 bases; junction bases outside the gene matches: 9. The CDR3 sequence is CATRRGLGYGYTF. CDR3 nucleotide sequence: TGTGCCACTCGCAGGGGGTTGGGGTATGGCTACACCTTC.

The chain links TRBV28 to TRBJ1-4; TRBD1 is a possible D gene (5 bases). CDR3 length: 12 amino acids. Germline assignment: CDR1 MDHEN and CDR2 SYDVKM. V dropped 4 bases and J dropped 5 bases, with 5 bases sitting between them. CDR3 amino acids: CASSWGNEKLFF. For the CDR3, the DNA is TGTGCCAGCAGTTGGGGGAATGAAAAACTGTTTTTT.

This clone appeared once. This rearrangement joins TRBV6-1 to TRBJ1-2; D is uncertain. V was trimmed by 4 bases and J by 4 bases, leaving 22 bases between them. Germline-derived CDR1 and CDR2 are MNHNS and SASEGT. The CDR3 contains 17 residues. This CDR3 reads CASSGMETLTSIYGYTF. In DNA, the CDR3 is TGTGCCAGCAGTGGGATGGAGACCTTAACTTCGATCTATGGCTACACCTTC.

This rearrangement joins TRBV2 to TRBJ1-5; maybe TRBD1 (5 bases). Germline assignment: CDR1 SNHLY and CDR2 FYNNEI. CDR3 length: 15 amino acids. V was trimmed by 6 bases and J by 0 bases, leaving 12 bases between them. This chain's CDR3 is CASSGGDYSNQPQHF. The DNA for the CDR3 is TGTGCCAGCAGCGGGGGAGACTATAGCAATCAGCCCCAGCATTTT.

Written as DNA, the CDR3 is TGTGCCAGTAGTATAGGGCAGGGGCGGACTGAAGCTTTCTTT. Translating it yields CASSIGQGRTEAFF. The V and J genes are TRBV19 and TRBJ1-1; a weak D match, TRBD1 (6 bases). CDR1 LNHDA and CDR2 SQIVND come from the germline V gene (reference sequence). The CDR3 is made up of 14 amino acids. Trimming removed 1 base at V and 5 bases at J, with 11 bases between.

The genes are TRBV30 and TRBJ2-1, with D uncertain. Trimming pared 4 bases from V and 5 bases from J, leaving 15 bases between. This CDR3 contains 14 residues. The germline CDR1 and CDR2 sequences are GTSNPN and SVGIG (reference sequence). For the CDR3, the DNA is TGTGCCTGGAACCGATTCGGGCCACACAATGAGCAGTTCTTC. Amino acid sequence: CAWNRFGPHNEQFF.

This chain connects TRBV29-1 to TRBJ2-2; the D gene is possibly TRBD1 (8 bases). The germline CDR1 and CDR2 sequences are SQVTM and ANQGSEA. The CDR3 spans 13 residues. V was pared by 5 bases and J by 7 bases, with 14 bases between. Here the CDR3 DNA reads TGCAGCGTTCGGACAGGGACTATCGGGGAGCTGTTTTTT. It encodes CSVRTGTIGELFF.

The count of this clone is one. J is TRBJ1-5 and V is TRBV18; D is uncertain. Germline lookup yields CDR1 KGHSH and CDR2 LQKENI. The CDR3 extends over 13 amino acids. V was trimmed by 3 bases and J by 4 bases, leaving 7 bases between them. The CDR3 nucleotides read TGTGCCAGCTCACCCGACCGAAATCAGCCCCAGCATTTT. This codes for CASSPDRNQPQHF.

The rearrangement links TRBV19 to TRBJ1-1; 8 bases are shared with TRBD1. The trim removed 8 bases at V and 5 bases at J, leaving 13 bases unmatched. Per the germline V gene, CDR1 is LNHDA and CDR2 is SQIVND (reference sequence). The CDR3 runs to 15 residues. The CDR3 bases are TGTGCCAGTCACAGGGGGAAGGGTCGCGGGACTGAAGCTTTCTTT. Translation gives CASHRGKGRGTEAFF.

This CDR3 is CASSLGLAGGTDTQYF. The CDR3 DNA follows: TGTGCCAGCAGCTTGGGTCTAGCGGGGGGCACAGATACGCAGTATTTT. This rearrangement joins TRBV5-4 to TRBJ2-3; TRBD2 matches at 10 bases. Germline V gene data show CDR1 as SGHNT and CDR2 as YYREEE (reference sequence). CDR3 size: 16 residues. Trimming removed 0 bases from V and 1 base from J; junction bases left unmatched: 2. The full variable domain, completed using reference TRBV5-4 and TRBJ2-3, is ETGVTQSPTHLIKTRGQQVTLRCSSQSGHNTVSWYQQALGQGPQFIFQYYREEENGRGNFPPRFSGLQFPNYSSELNVNALELDDSALYLCASSLGLAGGTDTQYFGPGTRLTVL.

The chain is built from TRBV28 and TRBJ2-3, with D possibly being TRBD1 or TRBD2 (5 bases each). The ends were cut back, 3 bases at V and 1 base at J, with 11 bases in the middle. The CDR3 extends over 15 amino acids. Germline CDR1 MDHEN, CDR2 SYDVKM. The chain's CDR3 is CASSFGQGRTDTQYF. The CDR3 region has the DNA TGTGCCAGCAGTTTTGGGCAGGGACGCACAGATACGCAGTATTTT.

The chain is built from TRBV30 and TRBJ2-7; D tentatively reads TRBD1 or TRBD2 (5 bases each). The CDR3 contains 12 residues. In germline, CDR1 is GTSNPN, CDR2 SVGIG (reference sequence). The V gene lost 4 bases and the J gene lost 3 bases, with 10 bases spanning the gap. CDR3 sequence (DNA): TGTGCCTGGACAAGTGGGGGCTACGAGCAGTACTTC. Its protein product is CAWTSGGYEQYF. The whole variable domain, filled in from reference TRBV30 and TRBJ2-7, reads SQTIHQWPATLVQPVGSPLSLECTVEGTSNPNLYWYRQAAGRGLQLLFYSVGIGQISSEVPQNLSASRPQDRQFILSSKKLLLSDSGFYLCAWTSGGYEQYFGPGTRLTVT.

The chain has TRBV4-3 and TRBJ2-3; D unclear. The CDR3 sequence is 17 residues long. With 3 bases removed from V and 7 bases from J, the gap between germline ends came to 23 bases. The germline gives CDR1 LGHNA, CDR2 YSLEER. The CDR3 is CASSHSPAGDRQYTQYF. For the CDR3, the DNA is TGCGCCAGCAGCCACTCCCCGGCAGGCGACCGGCAGTATACGCAGTATTTT.

This chain joins TRBV7-8 and TRBJ2-7; tentative D call: TRBD2 (6 bases). Trimming took 6 bases from V and 2 from J, leaving 20 bases between them. The CDR3 has 16 amino acids. Germline CDR1 and CDR2: SGHVS and FQNEAQ. The CDR3 DNA is TGTGCCAGCAGACCGTCGGGAGCTTTTCTCACCTACGAGCAGTACTTC. Translated, it gives CASRPSGAFLTYEQYF.

The gene calls are TRBV11-3 and TRBJ2-2; 7 bases fit TRBD2. This CDR3 spans 15 amino acids. CDR1 is SGHNT, CDR2 YENEEA, per germline. Losses at the gene ends were 3 bases for V and 5 bases for J; bases not matched to a gene: 6. CDR3 sequence (DNA): TGTGCCAGCAGCTTGGGAGGGGCAGAAACCGGGGAGCTGTTTTTT. This sequence encodes CASSLGGAETGELFF.

This sequence joins TRBV30 and TRBJ2-7; D call uncertain. CDR3 length equals 15 residues. CDR1 is GTSNPN, CDR2 SVGIG, per germline (reference sequence). V lost 0 bases and J 6 bases, leaving 18 bases between the germline ends. The chain's CDR3 is CAWSVLSSRFSEQYF. CDR3 bases: TGTGCCTGGAGTGTACTGTCTAGTCGGTTTTCCGAGCAGTACTTC.

The rearrangement uses TRBV2 and TRBJ2-1; 12 bases agree with TRBD2. Trimming at V came to 6 bases and at J to 2 bases, leaving 5 bases not matched to a gene. Germline CDR1 is SNHLY and CDR2 is FYNNEI. The length of the CDR3 is 16 residues. The CDR3: CASSTSGRYTYNEQFF. In DNA form, the CDR3 reads TGTGCCAGCAGCACTAGCGGGAGGTACACCTACAATGAGCAGTTCTTC.

The chain carries TRBV4-2 and TRBJ1-2, with 7 bases fitting TRBD1. This CDR3 comprises 16 residues. Germline V gene data show CDR1 as LGHNA and CDR2 as YNFKEQ. With V trimmed by 2 bases and J by 4 bases, 10 bases remained unmatched. The CDR3 here is CASSQTDRSSVYGYTF. The CDR3 bases are TGTGCCAGCAGCCAAACGGACAGGTCCTCTGTCTATGGCTACACCTTC.

This chain connects TRBV25-1 to TRBJ1-1; D may be TRBD1 (5 bases). Germline assignment: CDR1 MGHDK and CDR2 SYGVNS. CDR3 length: 15 amino acids. The V gene lost 3 bases and the J gene lost 5 bases, with 16 bases spanning the gap. The DNA of the CDR3 is TGTGCCAGCAGTGATCCCGCGGGGGTGAGGACTGAAGCTTTCTTT. Its translation is CASSDPAGVRTEAFF.

The chain uses TRBV19 and TRBJ1-2, with D unclear. Trimming shortened V by 6 bases and J by 10 bases, and 15 bases separated the two germline ends. The CDR3 runs to 12 residues. CDR1 and CDR2 from the germline V gene are LNHDA and SQIVND (reference sequence). As DNA, the CDR3 is TGTGCCAGTAGATCCGGGGTAGCCACCTACACCTTC. Translated, it gives CASRSGVATYTF.

The rearrangement joins TRBV7-2 to TRBJ2-2; D is unclear. Germline CDR1 and CDR2: SGHTA and FQGNSA. The V end lost 5 bases, the J end lost 2 bases, and 12 bases lay between the germline ends. There are 15 residues in the CDR3. CDR3 loop: CASSPIRENTGELFF. DNA for the CDR3: TGTGCCAGCAGCCCGATTAGGGAAAACACCGGGGAGCTGTTTTTT.

The CDR3 sequence: CASSRIKNGATQHF. As DNA, the CDR3 is TGCGCCAGCAGCCGAATTAAAAACGGGGCGACCCAGCATTTT. The chain recombines TRBV4-1 with TRBJ1-5, with TRBD1 as a possible D gene (5 bases). CDR1 and CDR2 from the germline V gene are MGHRA and YSYEKL. V was clipped by 4 bases and J by 11 bases, with 18 bases between them. The CDR3 covers 14 residues.

The V gene is TRBV4-3, the J gene TRBJ1-1, with TRBD1 matching over 11 bases. J was trimmed by 3 bases and V by 2 bases; bases with no gene match: 2. There are 15 residues in the CDR3. The germline V gene encodes CDR1 LGHNA and CDR2 YSLEER. The CDR3 loop reads CASSQRTGGDTEAFF. DNA of the CDR3: TGCGCCAGCAGCCAACGGACAGGGGGCGACACTGAAGCTTTCTTT.

The chain carries TRBV28 and TRBJ2-5; D call uncertain. Germline assignment: CDR1 MDHEN and CDR2 SYDVKM. The CDR3 totals 13 residues. Trimming took 5 bases from V and 0 from J, leaving 7 bases between them. DNA for the CDR3: TGTGCCAGCAGTATGGCGTACCAAGAGACCCAGTACTTC. This sequence encodes CASSMAYQETQYF.

V and J are TRBV28 and TRBJ2-7, with D possibly being TRBD1 (5 bases). Germline values: CDR1 MDHEN, CDR2 SYDVKM. CDR3 size: 16 residues. Trimming took off 6 bases at V and 0 bases at J, with 18 bases between the two ends. The CDR3, as DNA: TGTGCCAGCAGCCTACCGCCCTTACAGGCCTCCTACGAGCAGTACTTC. The encoded protein is CASSLPPLQASYEQYF.

Of note for this clone: One end of the junction does not line up with germline, which may come from a read error. This chain connects TRBV29-1 to TRBJ1-2; D is uncertain. CDR1 and CDR2 (germline): SQVTM, ANQGSEA. CDR3 length equals 11 residues. The CDR3 region has the DNA TGCAGCGTTGAGAATAACTCTGGCTACACCTTC. It is translated as CSVENNSGYTF.

The chain has TRBV5-1 and TRBJ2-1; tentative D call: TRBD2 (5 bases). The CDR3 is 13 residues long. The V gene's germline CDR1 is SGHRS and CDR2 YFSETQ. The germline V and J ends were trimmed by 4 bases and 7 bases, with 12 bases remaining between them. Written as DNA, the CDR3 is TGCGCCAGCAGCCCCCAACTAGGGAATGAGCAGTTCTTC. This sequence encodes CASSPQLGNEQFF.

This sequence joins TRBV5-1 and TRBJ1-1, with D maybe TRBD1 (6 bases). Germline values: CDR1 SGHRS, CDR2 YFSETQ. This CDR3 is 14 amino acids long. Trimming left V 5 bases short and J 5 bases short, with 16 bases between. The CDR3 DNA is TGCGCCAGCAGAGGGGGTGCAGGCCCAACTGAAGCTTTCTTT. Translating it yields CASRGGAGPTEAFF. Using reference TRBV5-1 and TRBJ1-1 for the parts outside the CDR3, the full variable domain is KAGVTQTPRYLIKTRGQQVTLSCSPISGHRSVSWYQQTPGQGLQFLFEYFSETQRNKGNFPGRFSGRQFSNSRSEMNVSTLELGDSALYLCASRGGAGPTEAFFGQGTRLTVV.

J is TRBJ1-2 and V is TRBV5-4, with D possibly matching TRBD1 (6 bases). This CDR3 is 14 amino acids long. Germline V gene data show CDR1 as SGHNT and CDR2 as YYREEE (reference sequence). Trimming cost V 2 bases and J 3 bases, with 11 bases left between them. DNA of the CDR3: TGTGCCAGCAGCTTCGGGGGCTCGGACTATGGCTACACCTTC. Residues: CASSFGGSDYGYTF.